The 20 T cell receptor beta chains below come from one sample, sequenced in a study of a mutant IDH1 vaccine in newly diagnosed glioma. The data were produced by immunoSEQ multiplex PCR, yet TCRdb's version contains in-frame clones alone and is incomplete. The sample yields tens of thousands of clones, 80% to 85% seen once. Their recognized antigens are unknown. The sample's time point: week 23, last vaccination. Every single dose of the vaccine, 300 ug of mutant IDH1 20-mer peptide, came with topical imiquimod. Sequencing was performed on PBMCs, taken from a glioma patient whose treatment included an IDH1 peptide vaccine. The receptors here all came from a woman aged 40 to 55 with glioma. Some clones in this sample may be carry-over from other donors' samples.

The chain has TRBV19 and TRBJ1-5; 9 nucleotides agree with TRBD1. The CDR3 is made up of 14 amino acids. With V trimmed by 7 bases and J by 6 bases, 7 bases remained unmatched. Germline assignment: CDR1 LNHDA and CDR2 SQIVND (reference sequence). The CDR3 DNA reads TGTGCCAGTAAAGGGGACAGGGTTCCTCAGCCCCAGCATTTT. It codes for CASKGDRVPQPQHF.

The chain carries TRBV10-3 and TRBJ2-5, with unresolved D. Germline values: CDR1 ENHRY, CDR2 SYGVKD. V was shortened by 3 bases and J by 1 base, with 15 bases between the two germline ends. CDR3 length: 16 residues. In DNA form, the CDR3 reads TGTGCCATCAGTGAAAGGTCCCCGAACGTCCAAGAGACCCAGTACTTC. Its translation: CAISERSPNVQETQYF.

This chain joins TRBV6-5 and TRBJ2-2; D is unclear. CDR1 and CDR2 (germline): MNHEY, SVGAGI. This CDR3 has 14 amino acids. With 0 bases removed from V and 1 base from J, the gap between germline ends came to 3 bases. This CDR3 is CASSYSENTGELFF. DNA of the CDR3: TGTGCCAGCAGTTACTCCGAGAACACCGGGGAGCTGTTTTTT.

The V gene is TRBV10-3, the J gene TRBJ1-1, with 10 bases that match TRBD1. The V gene's germline CDR1 is ENHRY and CDR2 SYGVKD. The CDR3 has 16 amino acids. The trim removed 3 bases at V and 1 base at J, leaving 5 bases unmatched. CDR3 sequence reads: CAISERQGAGNTEAFF. CDR3 sequence (DNA): TGTGCCATCAGTGAACGACAGGGGGCAGGGAACACTGAAGCTTTCTTT.

This clone was observed a handful of times. The chain uses TRBV25-1 and TRBJ1-1; D gene uncertain. Germline V gene data show CDR1 as MGHDK and CDR2 as SYGVNS. CDR3 size: 13 residues. Between the trimmed V and J ends, which lost 1 base and 3 bases, there was a span of 6 bases. CDR3 loop: CASSEWSYTEAFF. DNA of the CDR3: TGTGCCAGCAGTGAATGGAGCTACACTGAAGCTTTCTTT.

The rearrangement uses TRBV5-1 and TRBJ2-5; 7 nucleotides align to TRBD1. The germline gives CDR1 SGHRS, CDR2 YFSETQ. This CDR3 region has 13 residues. Trimming took 2 bases from V and 5 from J; bases not matched to a gene: 3. The CDR3 DNA reads as TGCGCCAGCAGCTTACAGGGGTGGGAGACCCAGTACTTC. It yields the protein CASSLQGWETQYF.

The chain employs TRBV7-2 and TRBJ2-7; D unclear. Trimming removed 2 bases at V and 4 bases at J, with 12 bases between. The germline V gene encodes CDR1 SGHTA and CDR2 FQGNSA. The CDR3 spans 14 residues. The CDR3 DNA follows: TGTGCCAGCAGCTTACCCCGAATGGGGTACGAGCAGTACTTC. It translates to CASSLPRMGYEQYF. The variable domain in full, completed from reference TRBV7-2 and TRBJ2-7, reads GAGVSQSPSNKVTEKGKDVELRCDPISGHTALYWYRQSLGQGLEFLIYFQGNSAPDKSGLPSDRFSAERTGGSVSTLTIQRTQQEDSAVYLCASSLPRMGYEQYFGPGTRLTVT.

V and J are TRBV18 and TRBJ2-7, with 9 bases identical to TRBD1. V lost 2 bases and J lost 2; bases outside the gene matches: 1. CDR1 and CDR2 from the germline V gene are KGHSH and LQKENI. The CDR3 has 14 amino acids. The CDR3 loop reads CASSPGQGPYEQYF. CDR3 coding DNA: TGTGCCAGCTCACCAGGACAGGGGCCCTACGAGCAGTACTTC.

This clone came up once. This chain joins TRBV7-9 and TRBJ1-4; D is uncertain. Looked up from germline, CDR1 is SEHNR and CDR2 is FQNEAQ (reference sequence). CDR3 size: 15 residues. The ends were cut back, 1 base at V and 6 bases at J, with 12 bases in the middle. In DNA, the CDR3 is TGTGCCAGCAGCTTAGGGGCGGAGGGTGATGAAAAACTGTTTTTT. Its translation is CASSLGAEGDEKLFF.

This chain connects TRBV5-1 to TRBJ1-2; tentative D call: TRBD1 (5 bases). This CDR3 has 13 amino acids. Germline V gene sequence: CDR1 SGHRS, CDR2 YFSETQ. V lost 8 bases and J lost 7, with 18 bases in between. CDR3 loop: CASQPAIGGGYTF. CDR3 nucleotide sequence: TGCGCCAGTCAACCGGCAATTGGGGGTGGCTACACCTTC.

This clone turned up a few times. The chain links TRBV5-4 to TRBJ2-5; 13 bases are a match to TRBD2. The length of the CDR3 is 14 residues. Germline values: CDR1 SGHNT, CDR2 YYREEE (reference sequence). CDR3 bases: TGTGAAGTTGGACTAGCGGGGGCTAAAGAGACCCAGTACTTC. Its protein is CEVGLAGAKETQYF.

The genes are TRBV11-3 and TRBJ1-2; a weak D match, TRBD1 (6 bases). This CDR3 spans 13 amino acids. V dropped 5 bases and J dropped 4 bases, with 11 bases sitting between them. Germline values: CDR1 SGHNT, CDR2 YENEEA. This CDR3 is CASSAKGGYGYTF. CDR3 nucleotide sequence: TGTGCCAGCAGCGCAAAAGGGGGCTATGGCTACACCTTC. The variable domain in full, completed from reference TRBV11-3 and TRBJ1-2, reads EAGVVQSPRYKIIEKKQPVAFWCNPISGHNTLYWYLQNLGQGPELLIRYENEEAVDDSQLPKDRFSAERLKGVDSTLKIQPAELGDSAVYLCASSAKGGYGYTFGSGTRLTVV.

In nucleotides, the CDR3 is TGTGCCAGCAATCAGGATCCGAACAGCTATGGCTACACCTTC. Encoded protein: CASNQDPNSYGYTF. This rearrangement joins TRBV6-5 to TRBJ1-2; D remains unclear. Trimming removed 7 bases at V and 4 bases at J, with 16 bases between. This CDR3 contains 14 residues. Per germline, CDR1 MNHEY and CDR2 SVGAGI.

This chain joins TRBV4-3 and TRBJ1-4; no clear D gene. The CDR3 loop spans 13 amino acids. The germline V gene has CDR1 LGHNA and CDR2 YSLEER. Trimming removed 1 base at V and 7 bases at J, with 7 bases between. The CDR3: CASSQVIGEKLFF. The CDR3, as DNA: TGCGCCAGCAGCCAAGTGATTGGTGAAAAACTGTTTTTT.

The genes are TRBV6-6 and TRBJ2-7; maybe TRBD2 (5 bases). The V end was cut by 0 bases, the J end by 0 bases, with 9 bases between. The germline CDR1 and CDR2 sequences are MNHNY and SVGAGI (reference sequence). This CDR3 is built from 15 residues. CDR3 nucleotides: TGTGCCAGCAGTTACTCGAGAGGAGGCTCCTACGAGCAGTACTTC. Translating it yields CASSYSRGGSYEQYF.

The chain uses TRBV27 and TRBJ2-3; D ambiguous. The CDR3 has 14 residues. Per germline, CDR1 MNHEY and CDR2 SMNVEV (reference sequence). Trimming took 3 bases from V and 3 from J, leaving 10 bases between them. In nucleotides, the CDR3 is TGTGCCAGCAGTTTGAACAGTTTAACAGATACGCAGTATTTT. Translation gives CASSLNSLTDTQYF.

This sequence joins TRBV10-3 and TRBJ2-1, with D possibly matching TRBD2 (5 bases). Deletions cut 6 bases from V and 6 bases from J, with 15 bases between. This CDR3 spans 14 amino acids. In germline, CDR1 is ENHRY, CDR2 SYGVKD. CDR3 sequence reads: CAIRGTRVGNEQFF. The CDR3 nucleotides read TGTGCCATCAGGGGCACGAGGGTGGGCAATGAGCAGTTCTTC.

This sequence joins TRBV2 and TRBJ1-5; weak D call: TRBD1 (5 bases). In germline, CDR1 is SNHLY, CDR2 FYNNEI. Deletions cut 5 bases from V and 5 bases from J, with 13 bases between. The CDR3 covers 14 residues. The CDR3 loop is CASSRAGEDQPQHF. DNA of the CDR3: TGTGCCAGCAGTAGGGCGGGGGAGGATCAGCCCCAGCATTTT.

The chain couples TRBV18 to TRBJ1-2; the D is unclear. The V and J ends lost 3 bases and 8 bases respectively, with 19 bases between them. This CDR3 has 15 amino acids. CDR1 KGHSH and CDR2 LQKENI come from the germline V gene. The CDR3 spells CASSPLPRGVEGYTF. CDR3 in DNA: TGTGCCAGCTCACCCTTACCCCGAGGAGTAGAGGGCTACACCTTC.

The genes are TRBV7-9 and TRBJ2-2, with 12 bases aligning to TRBD2. The CDR3 extends over 17 amino acids. The J segment lost 4 bases and the V segment lost 3 bases, leaving 6 bases of the junction unmatched. The germline V gene has CDR1 SEHNR and CDR2 FQNEAQ (reference sequence). The CDR3 loop reads CASSLGGLAGSTGELFF. The DNA for the CDR3 is TGTGCCAGCAGCTTGGGCGGACTAGCGGGATCCACCGGGGAGCTGTTTTTT.